This TCR beta chain was found in a study of breast tumors, draining lymph nodes, adjacent tissues. Each CDR3 protein gets one entry after TCRdb re-called the multiplex PCR reads with MiXCR. This table holds about 220,000 distinct CDR3 sequences, 30% to 35% found once. Regarding the study as a whole: Tumor and nontumor repertoires were significantly more similar in luminal-like than in basal-like breast cancer. Data only fit, rather than demonstrated, lymph node origin of most tumor T cells. Tumor repertoires ranked between lymph nodes and nontumor tissue in diversity, with V and J gene preferences.

Breast cancer patients provided tissue from their axillary draining lymph nodes. About this clonotype itself: Its antigen is as yet unknown.

This sequence originates from a female donor with breast cancer. Some clones in this sample may be carry-over from other donors' samples. The sample comprised axillary lymph node tissue.

The CDR3 protein is CASLAPGTGANVLTF. In DNA form, the CDR3 reads TGTGCCAGCTTGGCTCCCGGGACCGGGGCCAACGTCCTGACTTTC. This rearrangement joins TRBV11-2 to TRBJ2-6; D tentatively fits TRBD1 or TRBD2 (5 bases each). The ends were cut back, 8 bases at V and 4 bases at J, with 15 bases in the middle. The V gene's germline CDR1 is SGHAT and CDR2 FQNNGV. The CDR3 sequence is 15 residues long.